This T cell receptor beta chain was retrieved from a study of regulatory T cells in long-lasting Graves disease (dated by TCRdb to about 2021). Describing the broader study: Antithyroid drugs had been taken for less than 3 months by newly diagnosed Graves' disease patients. This study used TCR sequencing and RNA sequencing of peripheral blood to compare persistent Graves' disease patients against newly diagnosed Graves' disease patients. The study was conducted in China and was registered as a clinical trial. A total of around 35 samples underwent TCR sequencing: roughly 13 from persistent and approximately 20 from newly diagnosed Graves' disease patients. Here is what the overall study found, with its caveats: Patients with persistent disease shared more public clonotypes (around 3,000) than newly diagnosed patients did (approximately 1,000). Lower TCR Shannon entropy and fewer highly expanded clones were observed in persistent Graves' disease patients than in newly diagnosed patients, which suggested clonal expansion. TRBV28, TRBJ1-2 and TRBJ2-5 were preferentially used in persistent disease, while TRBV20-1 and TRBJ2-1 were favored in newly diagnosed disease. Peripheral blood alone was examined, since thyroid tissue, which constituted the primary lesion, could not be accessed. The authors noted that the small sample size was a limitation that may lower accuracy. Sequencing and analysis were limited to the TCR beta chain.

This clonotype was seen more than once but under ten times. The clone's antigen remains unknown. No qualities accompany the bases; no much larger clone lies one base away. V is trimmed back by 4 bases and J by 10 bases, and the junction contains 2 bases that no gene match accounts for. The CDR3 spans 12 residues, from the cysteine through the phenylalanine. Only CDR3 DNA is held: 36 bases, read in frame from base 1. The germline V gene specifies MDHEN as CDR1 and SYDVKM as CDR2. The sample's time point label, decoded: newly diagnosed GD, antithyroid drugs for less than 3 months. For both TCR sequencing and RNA sequencing, RNA was extracted from PBMCs in TRIzol. Graves' disease was diagnosed according to American Thyroid Association guidelines. Patients for the study were recruited at an endocrinology department in Xi'an, China. From each patient, about 9 milliliters of peripheral blood was collected into an EDTA anticoagulant tube. Ficoll Paque Plus density gradient separation was used to isolate PBMCs, and no further T cell sorting was done. An Agilent 2100 Bioanalyzer and agarose gel were used to check RNA quality, and a NanoDrop 2000 was used to measure RNA concentration.

The receptor library was made with multiplex PCR. Sequencing took place on an Illumina HiSeq 4000. iRepertoire HTBI primers and Arm-PCR amplification of CDR3 regions were used to construct TCR beta libraries. Gel purification was performed on PCR products prior to sequencing. The original methods were these. Gene usage analysis of CDR3 amino acid clonotypes relied on the roughly 67 TRBV and about 13 TRBJ segments identified across samples. COPE and FqMerger were used to merge the filtered high-quality paired reads into contigs. BLAST was used to align contigs to IMGT TRBV, TRBD and TRBJ reference genes, and CDR3 was defined according to IMGT. Clonotypes above 0.1% frequency were classified as highly expanded clones. Shannon entropy was used to measure repertoire diversity, and the Gini coefficient was used to measure V-J evenness. Clonotypes shared by more than one individual were considered public. TCRdb trimmed the raw reads at Q25, called clones with MiXCR and kept productive beta chains. Rows with a matching CDR3 protein are joined into one entry that keeps the most common DNA and genes. TCRdb, rather than the study authors, made the V and J calls. Across this sample there are about 500,000 distinct CDR3 sequences, with 12% seen only once. 8% to 10% of the sample lies in the top ten.

The same sample was also used in a study of T cells in Graves' hyperthyroidism and ophthalmopathy. As the second study states: A patient counted as having stable Graves' hyperthyroidism if no progression to ophthalmopathy occurred over 18 months of follow-up. Hyperthyroidism patients were newly diagnosed, had a disease duration of under 2 months, and were aged 18 to 65 years. Any patient with an uncontrolled infection, another autoimmune disease, pregnancy or lactation was excluded. Diagnoses were established on the basis of clinical symptoms, serum thyroxine and TRAb, thyroid ultrasound, and orbital computed tomography. A first-round RT-PCR of the TCR CDR3 used the HTBI primer set with the Qiagen OneStep RT-PCR kit. Most expanded thyroid clonotypes (frequency above 0.001) were also detected in blood, suggesting blood repertoires may reflect thyroid immune responses. In cross-validation, a model built on a 13 V-J signature told ophthalmopathy apart from stable hyperthyroidism with approximately 90% sensitivity and roughly 82% specificity, and in testing the same model reached 80%/75%. In validation, the model predicted progression to ophthalmopathy with approximately 71% sensitivity and around 72% specificity, a median of approximately 6.5 months before onset. A discovery cohort of about a hundred patients, about 40 with Graves' ophthalmopathy and roughly 59 with stable Graves' hyperthyroidism, was used to find distinguishing TCR V-J signatures. Prospective prediction of ophthalmopathy was tested in an independent validation cohort of approximately 19 hyperthyroidism patients and 17 patients who later progressed to ophthalmopathy. The 85 to 100 discovery patients were randomly split 7:3 into training and test sets. Thyroid tissue and blood T-cell repertoires from about six Graves' hyperthyroidism patients were also compared in the study. Following sampling, methimazole starting at 30 mg daily was given to hyperthyroidism patients, and high-dose intravenous methylprednisolone was given to ophthalmopathy patients. The libraries were constructed in a second round of multiplex PCR and then size-selected and purified. Sequencing of the libraries was done on an Illumina HiSeq2000 using paired-end 100 bp reads. SOAPnuke was used to process the raw data, throwing out any read that contained adapters or uncalled bases, had a mean Phred below 15, or lacked an exact constant-primer or identifier match. High-quality paired reads were merged using COPE v1.2.5, and each unique nucleotide sequence was defined as a clonotype. MiTCR v1.1 was used to align the clonotypes against IMGT TRBV, TRBD and TRBJ reference segments. The analysis included only V-J combinations with a frequency above 0.0001, which together covered around 99% of the repertoires. The TCS score was defined as F50 (clonal expansion) divided by E x V (chaos), with BLOSUM62-based TCRdist calculated between CDR3 peptides within each V-J. Welch's t-statistics and random forest reduced around 520 V-J features to around 14, which were used in a naive Bayes classifier (R e1071). No statistical method was used to set the sample size in advance, and investigators knew the group allocation. TCR Vbeta CDR3 sequencing of 130 to 150 peripheral blood samples (about 45 ophthalmopathy, 75 or so hyperthyroidism and roughly 17 progressor patients) is reported in the paper.

The chain is made from TRBV28 and TRBJ2-1; 9 bases in between match TRBD2. Sequences were derived from peripheral blood mononuclear cells (PBMCs), sampled at new diagnosis, from a patient treated with antithyroid drugs. The source is a woman in her twenties or thirties with Graves disease. Donor details come from another sample of the same person, matched by shared clones. The CDR3 corresponds to CASSSLAGEQFF. The DNA sequence reads TGTGCCAGCAGTTCCCTAGCGGGAGAGCAGTTCTTC.